This T cell receptor (beta chain) originates from a study of shared clonotypes between healthy human individuals. Whole-study findings and limits: Clonotype sharing among donors was thought likely to change with sequencing depth. Genetic and exposure-history diversity was limited by the few donors.

About this clone: No antigen is known for it.

Libraries were prepared by immunoSEQ multiplex PCR; TCRdb keeps only in-frame clonotypes and omits some of them. The table lists about 510,000 clones, almost 80% of them singletons. Each sample came from a Caucasian adult donor living in Nashville, Tennessee. The germline gives CDR1 SNHLY, CDR2 FYNNEI. V was clipped by 8 bases and J by 0 bases, with 13 bases between them. CDR3 length: 14 residues. The receptor was derived from a woman between 40 and 50 years old in good health. Some clones in this sample may be carry-over from other donors' samples. The material sequenced was PBMCs. The rearrangement links TRBV2 to TRBJ2-5; perhaps TRBD1 as D (8 bases). CDR3 nucleotides: TGTGCCAGCGGGAGGGACAGGTACCAAGAGACCCAGTACTTC. This encodes CASGRDRYQETQYF.